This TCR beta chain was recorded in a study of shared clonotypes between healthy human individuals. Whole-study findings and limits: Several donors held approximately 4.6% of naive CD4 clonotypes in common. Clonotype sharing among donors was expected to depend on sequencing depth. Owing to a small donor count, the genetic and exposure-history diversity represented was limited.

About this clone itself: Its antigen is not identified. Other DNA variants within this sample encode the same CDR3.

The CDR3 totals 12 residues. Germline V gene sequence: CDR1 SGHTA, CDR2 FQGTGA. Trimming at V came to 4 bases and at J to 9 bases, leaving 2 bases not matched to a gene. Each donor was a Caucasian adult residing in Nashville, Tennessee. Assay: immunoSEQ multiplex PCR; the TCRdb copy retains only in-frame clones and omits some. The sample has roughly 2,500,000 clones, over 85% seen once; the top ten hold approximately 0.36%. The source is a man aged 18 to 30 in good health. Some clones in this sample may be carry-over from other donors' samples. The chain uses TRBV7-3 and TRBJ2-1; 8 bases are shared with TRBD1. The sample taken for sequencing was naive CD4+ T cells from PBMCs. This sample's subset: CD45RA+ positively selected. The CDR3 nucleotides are TGTGCCAGCAGCTACGACAGGGGTGAGCAGTTCTTC. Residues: CASSYDRGEQFF.